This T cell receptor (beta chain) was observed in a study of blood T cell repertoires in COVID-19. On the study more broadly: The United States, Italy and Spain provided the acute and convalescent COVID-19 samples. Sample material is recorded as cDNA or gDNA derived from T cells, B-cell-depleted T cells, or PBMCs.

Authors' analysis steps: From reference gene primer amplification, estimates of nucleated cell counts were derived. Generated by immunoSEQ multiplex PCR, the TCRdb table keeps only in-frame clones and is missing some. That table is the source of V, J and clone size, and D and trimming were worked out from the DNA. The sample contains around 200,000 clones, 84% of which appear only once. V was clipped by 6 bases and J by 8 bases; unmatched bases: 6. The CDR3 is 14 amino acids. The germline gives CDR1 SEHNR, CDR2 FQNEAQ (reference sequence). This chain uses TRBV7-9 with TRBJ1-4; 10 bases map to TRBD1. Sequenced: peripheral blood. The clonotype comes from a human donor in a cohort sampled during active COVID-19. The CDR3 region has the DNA TGTGCCAGCAGGCCGGACAGGGGGATCGAAAAACTGTTTTTT. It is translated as CASRPDRGIEKLFF.